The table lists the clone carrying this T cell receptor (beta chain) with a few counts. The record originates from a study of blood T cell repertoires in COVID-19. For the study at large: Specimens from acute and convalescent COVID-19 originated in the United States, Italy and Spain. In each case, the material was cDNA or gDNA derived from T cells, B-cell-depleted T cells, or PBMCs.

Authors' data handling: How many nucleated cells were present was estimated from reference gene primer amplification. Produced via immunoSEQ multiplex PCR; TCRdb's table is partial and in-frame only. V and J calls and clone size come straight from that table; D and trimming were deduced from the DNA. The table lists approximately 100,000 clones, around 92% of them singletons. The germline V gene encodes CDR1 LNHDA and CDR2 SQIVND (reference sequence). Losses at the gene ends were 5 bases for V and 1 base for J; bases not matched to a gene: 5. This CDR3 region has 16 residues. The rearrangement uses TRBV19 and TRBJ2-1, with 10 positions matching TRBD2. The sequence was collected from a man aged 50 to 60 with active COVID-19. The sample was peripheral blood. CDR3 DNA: TGTGCCAGTAGTCGCCTACTAGCGGGGTCCTACAATGAGCAGTTCTTC. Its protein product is CASSRLLAGSYNEQFF.